Shown below are 11 T cell receptor beta chains from a single sample sequenced in a study of a mutant IDH1 vaccine in newly diagnosed glioma (dated by TCRdb to the early 2020s). The method behind the library was the immunoSEQ multiplex PCR assay. TCRdb took over this immuneACCESS table, retaining in-frame rearrangements with V and J assigned. Such tables are incomplete; in checked studies, under half of the missing clones stem from an unresolved V gene, and the remainder is unexplained. Within this sample are about 96,000 clones, with over 75% of them counted one time only. Less than 8.5% of the sample belongs to the ten largest clones. The sample's time point label, decoded: baseline, week 1 (first vaccination visit). Interpreted using the paper, the treatment or condition label stands for: pre-vaccination baseline after standard-of-care therapy. The input for sequencing was PBMCs, taken from a glioma patient treated with radiotherapy, temozolomide or both. Source of these receptors: a man aged 35 to 55 with glioma.

The V and J genes are TRBV10-3 and TRBJ2-7; possible D gene TRBD2, 6 bases. Trimming left V 5 bases short and J 0 bases short, with 14 bases between. Germline CDR1 is ENHRY and CDR2 is SYGVKD. The CDR3 has 15 amino acids. The CDR3, as DNA: TGTGCCATCAGTCTATCCGGGAGCCTCTCCTACGAGCAGTACTTC. Amino acid sequence: CAISLSGSLSYEQYF.

This clone was counted once. The chain recombines TRBV15 with TRBJ1-6; 7 bases map to TRBD1. The CDR3 consists of 15 residues. V dropped 3 bases and J dropped 10; count of bases not matched to a gene: 9. Per germline, CDR1 LNHNV and CDR2 YYDKDF (reference sequence). This CDR3 is CATSRGYTGESPLHF. Here the CDR3 DNA reads TGTGCCACCAGCAGGGGATACACAGGGGAATCACCCCTCCACTTT.

V gene TRBV6-6 combines with J gene TRBJ2-7; D is tentatively TRBD1 or TRBD2 (5 bases each). V lost 7 bases and J lost 2, with 12 bases in between. Per germline, CDR1 MNHNY and CDR2 SVGAGI (reference sequence). CDR3 length: 13 residues. The DNA of the CDR3 is TGTGCCAGCAAAGAGGGGCCAACCTACGAGCAGTACTTC. Amino acid sequence: CASKEGPTYEQYF.

The chain has TRBV15 and TRBJ2-1; 13 bases match TRBD2. The CDR3 consists of 15 residues. The germline V gene encodes CDR1 LNHNV and CDR2 YYDKDF (reference sequence). V trimming: 5 bases; J trimming: 6 bases; junction bases outside the gene matches: 4. The CDR3 loop reads CATSRTSGGVNEQFF. For the CDR3, the DNA is TGTGCCACCAGCCGAACTAGCGGGGGGGTCAATGAGCAGTTCTTC. Complete variable domain (other parts from reference TRBV15 and TRBJ2-1): DAMVIQNPRYQVTQFGKPVTLSCSQTLNHNVMYWYQQKSSQAPKLLFHYYDKDFNNEADTPDNFQSRRPNTSFCFLDIRSPGLGDTAMYLCATSRTSGGVNEQFFGPGTRLTVL.

The V call is TRBV30, the J call TRBJ1-2, with TRBD1 matching over 8 bases. This CDR3 comprises 12 residues. V shed 3 bases, J shed 8 bases, and the junction held 5 bases outside the gene matches. Germline V gene sequence: CDR1 GTSNPN, CDR2 SVGIG (reference sequence). The CDR3 bases are TGTGCCTGGAGGGGACAGGTGTACGGCTACACCTTC. Amino acids: CAWRGQVYGYTF.

The CDR3 region is CASSSGLAGEGWNTGELFF. For the CDR3, the DNA is TGTGCCAGCAGTTCTGGACTAGCGGGAGAGGGGTGGAACACCGGGGAGCTGTTTTTT. The chain is built from TRBV28 and TRBJ2-2, with TRBD2 identical over 13 bases. Trimming took 4 bases from V and 1 from J; bases not matched to a gene: 9. The V gene's germline CDR1 is MDHEN and CDR2 SYDVKM. The CDR3 is made up of 19 amino acids.

This clone was seen only once. As DNA, the CDR3 is TGTGCCTGGACGTGGTCGACAGGATCCATGCGGTACTCTGGAAACACCATATATTTT. This encodes CAWTWSTGSMRYSGNTIYF. The chain couples TRBV30 to TRBJ1-3, with a possible D match to TRBD1 (6 bases). The V gene lost 4 bases and the J gene lost 0 bases, with 25 bases spanning the gap. The CDR3 spans 19 residues. Germline V CDR1 and CDR2: GTSNPN, SVGIG (reference sequence). The full variable domain, completed using reference TRBV30 and TRBJ1-3, is SQTIHQWPATLVQPVGSPLSLECTVEGTSNPNLYWYRQAAGRGLQLLFYSVGIGQISSEVPQNLSASRPQDRQFILSSKKLLLSDSGFYLCAWTWSTGSMRYSGNTIYFGEGSWLTVV.

The chain joins TRBV28 to TRBJ1-5, with D possibly matching TRBD1 (6 bases). V shed 6 bases and J shed 1 base, with 10 bases lying between them. CDR3 length: 14 residues. CDR1 and CDR2 (germline): MDHEN, SYDVKM. CDR3 sequence reads: CASRRTVSNQPQHF. The CDR3 bases are TGTGCCAGCAGGCGGACAGTAAGCAATCAGCCCCAGCATTTT.

The chain links TRBV30 to TRBJ2-1; 10 positions match TRBD2. Germline CDR1 GTSNPN, CDR2 SVGIG (reference sequence). This CDR3 contains 15 residues. Unmatched junction bases numbered 6, after V lost 1 base and J lost 6 bases. CDR3 amino acids: CAWSDPSGRFNEQFF. The DNA for the CDR3 is TGTGCCTGGAGTGACCCTAGCGGGAGATTCAATGAGCAGTTCTTC.

The chain links TRBV7-2 to TRBJ2-5; 11 bases map to TRBD2. Germline lookup yields CDR1 SGHTA and CDR2 FQGNSA. V shed 2 bases, J shed 5 bases, and the junction held 1 base outside the gene matches. The CDR3 is made up of 14 amino acids. The CDR3 loop reads CASSLTSGGETQYF. CDR3 in DNA: TGTGCCAGCAGCTTAACTAGCGGGGGTGAGACCCAGTACTTC.

In this sample, this clone turned up many times. The rearrangement links TRBV10-3 to TRBJ1-2; 10 bases are a match to TRBD1. The CDR3 has 13 residues. CDR1 and CDR2 from the germline V gene are ENHRY and SYGVKD. The V gene end was trimmed by 7 bases and the J gene end by 6 bases; junction bases not matched to a gene: 5. The CDR3 nucleotides are TGTGCCATCACCAGGACAGGGGGAAATGGCTACACCTTC. This translates into CAITRTGGNGYTF.